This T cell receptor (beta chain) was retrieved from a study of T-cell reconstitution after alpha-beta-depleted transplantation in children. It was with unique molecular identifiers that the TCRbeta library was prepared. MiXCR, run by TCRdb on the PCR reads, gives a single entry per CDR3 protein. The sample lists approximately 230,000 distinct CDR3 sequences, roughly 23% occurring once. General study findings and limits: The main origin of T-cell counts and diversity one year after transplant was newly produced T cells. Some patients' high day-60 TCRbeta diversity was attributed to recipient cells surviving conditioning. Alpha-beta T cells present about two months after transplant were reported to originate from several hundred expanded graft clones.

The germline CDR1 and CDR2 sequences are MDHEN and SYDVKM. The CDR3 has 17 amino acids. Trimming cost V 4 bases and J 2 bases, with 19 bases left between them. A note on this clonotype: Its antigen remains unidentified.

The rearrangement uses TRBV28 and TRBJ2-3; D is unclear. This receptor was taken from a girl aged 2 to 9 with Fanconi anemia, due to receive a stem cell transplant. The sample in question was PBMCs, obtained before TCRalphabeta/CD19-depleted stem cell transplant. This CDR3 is CASSSPGSSTITDTQYF. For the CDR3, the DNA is TGTGCCAGCAGTTCCCCCGGATCTTCTACGATCACAGATACGCAGTATTTT.